The source of this T cell receptor (beta chain) is a study of shared clonotypes between healthy human individuals. Study summary: Plates per donor: three CD4 naive, three CD4 memory, two CD8 naive, one CD8 memory.

Of note for this clone: The antigen is not known.

The run depth of the assay was deep. Clones were sequenced by immunoSEQ multiplex PCR, and TCRdb holds only the in-frame ones, with some missing. The data contain around 600,000 clones, about 95% of them singletons. Terminally differentiated effector memory CD45RA+ cells were excluded from the naive CD8 cells, which were CD45RO-negative and positively selected for CCR7. Germline V CDR1 and CDR2: LNHDA, SQIVND (reference sequence). CDR3 size: 12 residues. Germline trimming cut 9 bases from V and 6 bases from J; bases unmatched to any gene: 1. Study results and caveats: Sequencing depth was expected to influence donor clonotype sharing.

The sequencing sample was made of naive CD8+ T cells sorted from blood. This sequence joins TRBV19 and TRBJ2-5, with TRBD2 matching over 13 bases. The sequence was collected from a woman aged 30 to 39 in good health. The CDR3 region has the DNA TGTGCCAGCGGGACTAGCGGGAAGACCCAGTACTTC. This translates into CASGTSGKTQYF.